A single sample gave rise to the 20 T cell receptor beta chains below, sequenced in a study of sequential checkpoint blockade in melanoma. Profiled with immunoSEQ multiplex PCR; TCRdb holds only in-frame clones, not every one. There are about 1,400 clones in the sample; approximately 20% occur only once, and roughly 10% lies in the top ten. Treatment specified: randomized to nivolumab then ipilimumab (arm A) or the reverse (arm B). Sequenced here: tumor tissue (inferred from file names), sampled from a patient given nivolumab and ipilimumab in sequence. The receptors derive from a human donor with melanoma.

By its share, this clone is medium-sized. This chain joins TRBV11-3 and TRBJ2-7; 10 bases match TRBD1. Germline V gene lookup returns CDR1 SGHNT and CDR2 YENEEA. The V gene end was trimmed by 5 bases and the J gene end by 4 bases; junction bases not matched to a gene: 8. The CDR3 is 15 amino acids. CDR3 in DNA: TGTGCCAGCAGCCCCGACAGGGGGCGGCGGTACGAGCAGTACTTC. Amino acids: CASSPDRGRRYEQYF.

The V and J genes are TRBV18 and TRBJ1-2, with 8 bases aligning to TRBD1. V lost 4 bases to trimming and J lost 4 bases; unmatched junction nucleotides: 2. This CDR3 has 13 amino acids. Germline V CDR1 and CDR2: KGHSH, LQKENI. The CDR3 reads CASSQDRAYGYTF. In DNA, the CDR3 is TGTGCCAGCTCACAGGACAGGGCCTATGGCTACACCTTC.

By sample fraction, this clone is large. CDR3 in DNA: TGTGCCAGCAGCCACCCGGGGGCTTTCACTGAAGCTTTCTTT. Translating gives CASSHPGAFTEAFF. This rearrangement joins TRBV11-3 to TRBJ1-1; the D gene is possibly TRBD1 (6 bases). Trimming cost V 5 bases and J 4 bases, with 14 bases left between them. The CDR3 length is 14 residues. The germline V gene encodes CDR1 SGHNT and CDR2 YENEEA.

The chain employs TRBV12-5 and TRBJ2-1, with 11 bases aligning to TRBD2. This CDR3 is built from 14 residues. Germline lookup yields CDR1 LGHNT and CDR2 FRNRAP. The CDR3 region is CASRKNSGGDEQFF. CDR3 nucleotide sequence: TGTGCCAGCCGAAAAAATAGCGGGGGGGATGAGCAGTTCTTC.

In its sample, this clone was seen a few times. J is TRBJ2-6 and V is TRBV6-8, with a possible D match to TRBD1 (5 bases). Germline CDR1 MNHGY, CDR2 SAAAGT. Between the trimmed V and J ends, which lost 1 base and 0 bases, there was a span of 10 bases. CDR3 length: 17 residues. CDR3 sequence reads: CASSYFGASSGANVLTF. CDR3 DNA sequence: TGTGCCAGCAGTTACTTTGGGGCCTCCTCTGGGGCCAACGTCCTGACTTTC.

This clone was picked up one time. The V and J genes are TRBV29-1 and TRBJ2-2; D is unclear. Between the trimmed V and J ends, which lost 1 base and 6 bases, there was a span of 9 bases. Germline CDR1 SQVTM, CDR2 ANQGSEA. The CDR3 loop spans 13 amino acids. The DNA for the CDR3 is TGCAGCGTTGAAGTAGCCGTCGCCGGGGAGCTGTTTTTT. This encodes CSVEVAVAGELFF.

This chain connects TRBV30 to TRBJ1-6; D remains ambiguous. This CDR3 comprises 16 residues. The germline V gene encodes CDR1 GTSNPN and CDR2 SVGIG (reference sequence). Between the trimmed V and J ends, which lost 5 bases and 8 bases, there was a span of 22 bases. The DNA of the CDR3 is TGTGCCTGGTCCCGTTCTGTAGGTTCGAGGGATTCACCCCTCCACTTT. It encodes CAWSRSVGSRDSPLHF.

The chain is built from TRBV28 and TRBJ1-5; TRBD1 might be the D (5 bases). Trimming stripped 8 bases from V and 1 base from J, with 12 bases between. Germline CDR1 and CDR2: MDHEN and SYDVKM. The CDR3 has 14 amino acids. The CDR3 DNA reads as TGTGCCAGCTCAGGGCGGGGGAGCAATCAGCCCCAGCATTTT. Encoded protein: CASSGRGSNQPQHF. Looking up the rest from reference TRBV28 and TRBJ1-5 gives the full variable domain: DVKVTQSSRYLVKRTGEKVFLECVQDMDHENMFWYRQDPGLGLRLIYFSYDVKMKEKGDIPEGYSVSREKKERFSLILESASTNQTSMYLCASSGRGSNQPQHFGDGTRLSIL.

The chain recombines TRBV6-8 with TRBJ2-3, with D unclear. This CDR3 spans 13 amino acids. Between the trimmed V and J ends, which lost 10 bases and 0 bases, there was a span of 11 bases. From germline, CDR1 is MNHGY and CDR2 SAAAGT. The CDR3 loop is CAISTVSTDTQYF. The DNA for the CDR3 is TGTGCCATCTCCACAGTTAGCACAGATACGCAGTATTTT.

This clone is medium-sized in the sample. The chain has TRBV11-3 and TRBJ2-3; D is possibly TRBD2 (5 bases). Trimming left V 5 bases short and J 1 base short, with 16 bases between. Germline assignment: CDR1 SGHNT and CDR2 YENEEA. CDR3 length: 16 amino acids. The CDR3 nucleotides are TGTGCCAGCAGCCTAACCGCAGCGGCCCGCACAGATACGCAGTATTTT. As protein: CASSLTAAARTDTQYF.

The chain recombines TRBV6-8 with TRBJ2-5, with unresolved D. V lost 5 bases to trimming and J lost 5 bases, with 9 bases between them. This CDR3 has 12 residues. Germline V CDR1 and CDR2: MNHGY, SAAAGT. DNA for the CDR3: TGTGCCAGCAGTCACCCAATCGAGACCCAGTACTTC. Translating it yields CASSHPIETQYF.

The chain uses TRBV18 and TRBJ2-7, with D perhaps matching TRBD1 or TRBD2 (5 bases each). Trimming took 1 base from V and 3 from J, leaving 10 bases between them. The CDR3 has 14 residues. Germline values: CDR1 KGHSH, CDR2 LQKENI. CDR3 sequence reads: CASSPQGGGYEQYF. The CDR3 bases are TGTGCCAGCTCACCACAGGGTGGGGGCTACGAGCAGTACTTC.

By share, this clone ranks as medium-sized (0.01 to 0.1%). V gene TRBV9 combines with J gene TRBJ2-7; D may be TRBD1 (5 bases). Germline CDR1 is SGDLS and CDR2 is YYNGEE. V was clipped by 5 bases and J by 3 bases, with 15 bases between them. CDR3 length: 14 residues. The CDR3 is CASSKGQGRYEQYF. Written as DNA, the CDR3 is TGTGCCAGCAGTAAAGGTCAGGGTCGCTACGAGCAGTACTTC.

This clone was detected only a few times. The chain uses TRBV6-8 and TRBJ2-2; 10 bases line up with TRBD1. V shed 6 bases, J shed 6 bases, and the junction held 10 bases outside the gene matches. The germline CDR1 and CDR2 sequences are MNHGY and SAAAGT. This CDR3 region has 16 residues. CDR3 sequence reads: CASSQEDRGGPGELFF. The CDR3 DNA reads TGTGCCAGCAGCCAAGAGGACAGGGGGGGACCCGGGGAGCTGTTTTTT.

This clone is labeled as medium-sized. This rearrangement joins TRBV11-3 to TRBJ1-4, with TRBD1 matching 7 bases. The V gene's germline CDR1 is SGHNT and CDR2 YENEEA. V trimming: 5 bases; J trimming: 1 base; junction bases outside the gene matches: 7. The CDR3 length is 16 residues. The CDR3 here is CASSLHTGETNEKLFF. The DNA for the CDR3 is TGTGCCAGCAGCCTCCACACAGGGGAAACTAATGAAAAACTGTTTTTT.

Judged by abundance, this clone is medium-sized. The chain carries TRBV11-3 and TRBJ2-3; TRBD2 matches at 11 bases. The V gene end was trimmed by 7 bases and the J gene end by 5 bases; junction bases not matched to a gene: 20. Per germline, CDR1 SGHNT and CDR2 YENEEA. There are 19 residues in the CDR3. CDR3 amino acids: CASKSWRSASGGPKDTQYF. The CDR3, as DNA: TGTGCCAGCAAATCATGGAGGAGTGCTAGCGGGGGGCCGAAAGATACGCAGTATTTT.

The DNA of the CDR3 is TGTGCCAGCAGATGGGGGGGGAGTAGTCCCTACGAGCAGTACTTC. Translating gives CASRWGGSSPYEQYF. This chain connects TRBV11-3 to TRBJ2-7; TRBD2 matches at 7 bases. Germline values: CDR1 SGHNT, CDR2 YENEEA. The CDR3 contains 15 residues. J lost 2 bases, V lost 6 bases, and 10 bases had no gene match.

This clone was seen a few times. The J gene is TRBJ2-1, the V gene TRBV28, with D possibly being TRBD2 (5 bases). V gave up 6 bases and J gave up 6 bases, with 18 bases separating them. Germline CDR1 MDHEN, CDR2 SYDVKM. This CDR3 is built from 15 residues. The CDR3 nucleotides are TGTGCCAGCAGCTTCCCAGGTATACTAGTCAATGAGCAGTTCTTC. As protein: CASSFPGILVNEQFF.

The V call is TRBV15, the J call TRBJ1-5; unclear D gene. The V and J ends lost 1 base and 7 bases respectively, with 17 bases between them. CDR1 and CDR2 (germline): LNHNV, YYDKDF (reference sequence). The CDR3 extends over 16 amino acids. CDR3 sequence (DNA): TGTGCCACCAGCAGAGGGGTGGCGGGGTTCAGGCAGCCCCAGCATTTT. This sequence encodes CATSRGVAGFRQPQHF.

By sample share, this clone is medium-sized (0.01 to 0.1%). J is TRBJ2-5 and V is TRBV11-3, with TRBD2 matching over 15 bases. V lost 5 bases and J lost 0; bases outside the gene matches: 7. Germline CDR1 SGHNT, CDR2 YENEEA. This CDR3 is 18 amino acids long. This chain's CDR3 is CASSGGGTSGRYQETQYF. CDR3 nucleotides: TGTGCCAGCAGCGGGGGAGGGACTAGCGGGAGGTACCAAGAGACCCAGTACTTC.